The 21 T cell receptor beta chains below were found in one sample sequenced in a study of cytomegalovirus exposure and HLA in healthy donors. This PCR relied on a set of 60 Vbeta primers and 13 Jbeta primers. Sequencing used immunoSEQ multiplex PCR; TCRdb keeps in-frame clones, though not all of them. The sample carries 200,000 to 250,000 clones, around 89% recorded once. The specimen was PBMCs. These receptors originate from a woman aged 18-29 years in good health and CMV-seronegative.

V is TRBV9 and J is TRBJ1-1; perhaps TRBD1 as D (6 bases). V gave up 2 bases and J gave up 4 bases, with 12 bases separating them. Looked up from germline, CDR1 is SGDLS and CDR2 is YYNGEE. CDR3 length equals 14 residues. The CDR3 sequence: CASSVLQGGTEAFF. CDR3 bases: TGTGCCAGCAGCGTTTTACAGGGTGGCACTGAAGCTTTCTTT.

The chain couples TRBV4-1 to TRBJ1-5, with a weak D call TRBD1 (6 bases). CDR1 and CDR2 from the germline V gene are MGHRA and YSYEKL. The CDR3 spans 19 residues. V dropped 0 bases and J dropped 3 bases, with 21 bases sitting between them. The CDR3 loop is CASSQDLGFGRGSNQPQHF. DNA for the CDR3: TGCGCCAGCAGCCAAGATCTTGGGTTCGGGAGGGGGTCCAATCAGCCCCAGCATTTT.

The rearrangement joins TRBV27 to TRBJ2-3, with D possibly matching TRBD2 (6 bases). Germline values: CDR1 MNHEY, CDR2 SMNVEV (reference sequence). Deletions cut 6 bases from V and 1 base from J, with 11 bases between. The CDR3 is 14 amino acids. The CDR3 nucleotides are TGTGCCAGCAGCCCGACTAGGCGCACAGATACGCAGTATTTT. Protein: CASSPTRRTDTQYF.

V and J are TRBV13 and TRBJ1-1; 8 bases are a match to TRBD1. V dropped 5 bases and J dropped 0; count of bases not matched to a gene: 5. The CDR3 totals 15 residues. CDR1 and CDR2 from the germline V gene are PRHDT and FYEKMQ (reference sequence). The CDR3 region is CASSRGQGMNTEAFF. The CDR3, as DNA: TGTGCCAGCAGCCGAGGACAGGGTATGAACACTGAAGCTTTCTTT.

V gene TRBV5-1 combines with J gene TRBJ2-5, with TRBD2 matching 8 bases. Germline loops: CDR1 SGHRS, CDR2 YFSETQ. CDR3 length equals 16 residues. V lost 1 base, J lost 2 bases, and 7 bases stayed unmatched. CDR3 nucleotide sequence: TGCGCCAGCAGCTTGCCGTCGACTAGCGATCAAGAGACCCAGTACTTC. Its translation: CASSLPSTSDQETQYF.

The J gene is TRBJ2-7, the V gene TRBV7-8, with TRBD2 identical over 8 bases. After removal of 5 bases from V and 2 bases from J, the junction contained 14 bases not matched to a gene. The germline V gene has CDR1 SGHVS and CDR2 FQNEAQ. The CDR3 loop spans 17 amino acids. CDR3 in DNA: TGTGCCAGCAGCCTCCACCCTGGCGGGGGGCGGACCTACGAGCAGTACTTC. Its translation is CASSLHPGGGRTYEQYF.

The chain couples TRBV5-1 to TRBJ1-1; TRBD1 might be the D (5 bases). Between the trimmed V and J ends, which lost 5 bases and 5 bases, there was a span of 16 bases. The CDR3 has 14 residues. Germline loops: CDR1 SGHRS, CDR2 YFSETQ. This chain's CDR3 is CASRRDWGGTEAFF. In DNA, the CDR3 is TGCGCCAGCAGGCGAGATTGGGGGGGGACTGAAGCTTTCTTT.

This chain joins TRBV18 and TRBJ2-5; 8 nucleotides line up with TRBD1. The closer fit of TRBJ2-7 to the DNA end suggests the J call may be wrong. Germline assignment: CDR1 KGHSH and CDR2 LQKENI. This CDR3 comprises 14 residues. The DNA for the CDR3 is TGTGCCAGCTCTCCGCGACAGGGGACCTACGAGCAGTACTTC. Its protein is CASSPRQGTYEQYF.

This clone was counted once. The chain has TRBV18 and TRBJ2-3, with D possibly being TRBD2 (6 bases). Trimming stripped 2 bases from V and 1 base from J, with 10 bases between. The CDR3 runs 15 residues. Per the germline V gene, CDR1 is KGHSH and CDR2 is LQKENI. CDR3 region: CASSPSLAGTDTQYF. CDR3 DNA: TGTGCCAGCTCACCATCACTAGCCGGCACAGATACGCAGTATTTT.

V usage is TRBV4-1 and J usage is TRBJ2-7, with a tentative D call TRBD2 (6 bases). This CDR3 contains 14 residues. Germline values: CDR1 MGHRA, CDR2 YSYEKL. Trimming left V 4 bases short and J 0 bases short, with 10 bases between. The CDR3 region has the DNA TGCGCCAGCAGCCCTACTAGCTACTCCTACGAGCAGTACTTC. Translating it yields CASSPTSYSYEQYF.

V is TRBV5-1 and J is TRBJ2-3; D remains ambiguous. The CDR3 totals 12 residues. V lost 2 bases to trimming and J lost 6 bases, with 7 bases between them. Germline loops: CDR1 SGHRS, CDR2 YFSETQ. In DNA form, the CDR3 reads TGCGCCAGCAGCTTAAACTTGGATACGCAGTATTTT. Encoded protein: CASSLNLDTQYF.

V usage is TRBV9 and J usage is TRBJ2-3, with 7 nucleotides matching TRBD2. V lost 0 bases, J lost 4 bases, and 5 bases stayed unmatched. The CDR3 totals 15 residues. From germline, CDR1 is SGDLS and CDR2 YYNGEE. The CDR3 reads CASSVGGRGADTQYF. The CDR3 nucleotides read TGTGCCAGCAGCGTAGGCGGGAGAGGTGCAGATACGCAGTATTTT.

This clone was counted once. The chain couples TRBV6-1 to TRBJ2-5, with a weak D call TRBD1 (6 bases). V lost 3 bases and J lost 2, with 16 bases in between. There are 16 residues in the CDR3. From germline, CDR1 is MNHNS and CDR2 SASEGT. The CDR3 here is CASSDWGHPVQETQYF. CDR3 nucleotide sequence: TGTGCCAGCAGTGATTGGGGACACCCAGTTCAAGAGACCCAGTACTTC.

This chain joins TRBV9 and TRBJ1-2; no definite D call. Germline CDR1 is SGDLS and CDR2 is YYNGEE. The CDR3 covers 16 residues. V lost 0 bases and J lost 0, with 12 bases in between. As DNA, the CDR3 is TGTGCCAGCAGCGTAGGGCTAGGAGGGACTAACTATGGCTACACCTTC. This translates into CASSVGLGGTNYGYTF.

The chain joins TRBV7-2 to TRBJ1-5; 9 bases are a match to TRBD1. The V gene end was trimmed by 5 bases and the J gene end by 4 bases; junction bases not matched to a gene: 6. The germline V gene encodes CDR1 SGHTA and CDR2 FQGNSA. This CDR3 is 15 amino acids long. CDR3: CASSPQGAGNQPQHF. The CDR3 nucleotides read TGTGCCAGCAGCCCACAGGGGGCGGGGAATCAGCCCCAGCATTTT. Filled out from reference TRBV7-2 and TRBJ1-5, the complete variable domain reads GAGVSQSPSNKVTEKGKDVELRCDPISGHTALYWYRQSLGQGLEFLIYFQGNSAPDKSGLPSDRFSAERTGGSVSTLTIQRTQQEDSAVYLCASSPQGAGNQPQHFGDGTRLSIL.

The chain uses TRBV15 and TRBJ2-1, with 9 bases aligning to TRBD1. Germline trimming cut 2 bases from V and 5 bases from J; bases unmatched to any gene: 7. The CDR3 spans 16 residues. Germline values: CDR1 LNHNV, CDR2 YYDKDF (reference sequence). In DNA, the CDR3 is TGTGCCACCAGCAGAAAAACCGGGACAGGGAACAATGAGCAGTTCTTC. This translates into CATSRKTGTGNNEQFF.

The chain is built from TRBV6-1 and TRBJ2-7; 9 bases are shared with TRBD2. In germline, CDR1 is MNHNS, CDR2 SASEGT. Trimming removed 6 bases from V and 4 bases from J; junction bases left unmatched: 10. This CDR3 is 15 amino acids long. This chain's CDR3 is CASRSSGRPFYEQYF. The CDR3 region has the DNA TGTGCCAGCAGATCAAGCGGGAGGCCCTTTTACGAGCAGTACTTC.

This clone appeared a single time. The gene calls are TRBV27 and TRBJ2-1; TRBD2 aligns across 9 bases. After removal of 6 bases from V and 0 bases from J, the junction contained 3 bases not matched to a gene. The germline V gene encodes CDR1 MNHEY and CDR2 SMNVEV (reference sequence). The CDR3 extends over 15 amino acids. This CDR3 is CASSLAGSSYNEQFF. The CDR3 bases are TGTGCCAGCAGCCTAGCGGGAAGCTCCTACAATGAGCAGTTCTTC.

The rearrangement joins TRBV14 to TRBJ2-7; D unresolved. CDR1 is SGHDN, CDR2 FVKESK, per germline. The CDR3 extends over 13 amino acids. The ends were cut back, 1 base at V and 6 bases at J, with 10 bases in the middle. CDR3 loop: CASSQGGYGEQYF. DNA of the CDR3: TGTGCCAGCAGCCAAGGCGGCTACGGCGAGCAGTACTTC.

V usage is TRBV10-3 and J usage is TRBJ1-5, with D hard to call. Trimming took 6 bases from V and 2 from J, leaving 14 bases between them. Germline V gene data show CDR1 as ENHRY and CDR2 as SYGVKD. This CDR3 comprises 15 residues. The CDR3 sequence is CAISPGAGGNQPQHF. The CDR3 DNA is TGTGCCATCAGCCCCGGTGCGGGCGGCAATCAGCCCCAGCATTTT.

The rearrangement links TRBV11-2 to TRBJ1-2, with 10 bases aligning to TRBD1. J was trimmed by 1 base and V by 2 bases; bases with no gene match: 10. This CDR3 contains 18 residues. Germline lookup yields CDR1 SGHAT and CDR2 FQNNGV. CDR3 nucleotides: TGTGCCAGCAGCTTAAGGGGACAGGGGCCTATCGGTAACTATGGCTACACCTTC. Protein product: CASSLRGQGPIGNYGYTF.